A selection of T cell receptor beta chains follows, all from one sample in a study of OX40 agonist ivuxolimab in advanced cancers. Sequenced by immunoSEQ multiplex PCR; TCRdb stores in-frame clones only, minus some. Of 90,000 to 150,000 clones listed, 80% to 90% are singletons. The sample in question was CD4+ or CD8+ T cells sorted from blood, obtained in a trial of the OX40 agonist ivuxolimab. These receptors all stem from an adult with an advanced solid tumor such as melanoma, head and neck, liver or kidney cancer. Both conserved end residues are part of each CDR3. D genes are given only for firm matches. Size is stated for part of the rows, as once, few or many counts, or as a class when the clone is expanded.

v_gene	abundance	d_gene	j_gene	CDR3aa	CDR3nt
TRBV28	.	.	TRBJ2-7	CASSATYEQYF	TGTGCCAGCAGCGCAACCTACGAGCAGTACTTC
TRBV6-1	.	.	TRBJ1-3	CASSYEEGNTIYF	TGTGCCAGCAGTTATGAGGAAGGAAACACCATATATTTT
TRBV27	once	.	TRBJ1-5	CASSLSSNGNQPQHF	TGTGCCAGCAGTCTCTCTTCTAACGGCAATCAGCCCCAGCATTTT
TRBV28	.	.	TRBJ2-3	CASYRLSERTDTQYF	TGTGCCAGCTACCGACTAAGTGAGCGCACAGATACGCAGTATTTT
TRBV6-1	.	.	TRBJ2-5	CASSEVGTGWYF	TGTGCCAGCAGTGAAGTCGGAACAGGGTGGTACTTC
TRBV4-3	once	TRBD1	TRBJ2-7	CASSAGTGGREQYF	TGCGCCAGCAGCGCCGGGACAGGGGGAAGAGAGCAGTACTTC
TRBV6-6	.	.	TRBJ1-1	CASAKGGVNTEAFF	TGTGCCAGCGCTAAAGGGGGGGTGAACACTGAAGCTTTCTTT
TRBV5-6	.	TRBD1	TRBJ2-5	CASSLGQGFKTQYF	TGTGCCAGCAGCTTGGGACAGGGGTTTAAGACCCAGTACTTC
TRBV19	.	.	TRBJ2-1	CASSIDPAYEQFF	TGTGCCAGTAGTATCGACCCCGCGTATGAGCAGTTCTTC
TRBV6-5	.	.	TRBJ1-1	CASFEYMNTEAFF	TGTGCCAGTTTTGAGTACATGAACACTGAAGCTTTCTTT
TRBV6-5	.	.	TRBJ2-7	CASSTSYEQYF	TGTGCCAGCAGCACGTCCTACGAGCAGTACTTC
TRBV4-3	.	TRBD2	TRBJ2-2	CASSQEGSSGGTTGELFF	TGCGCCAGCAGCCAAGAAGGTTCTAGCGGGGGGACTACCGGGGAGCTGTTTTTT
TRBV7-2	.	TRBD1	TRBJ2-2	CASRDSSFTGELFF	TGTGCCAGCCGGGACAGCTCATTTACCGGGGAGCTGTTTTTT
TRBV9	once	.	TRBJ2-2	CASSVRTEGTGELFF	TGTGCCAGCAGCGTAAGGACAGAGGGGACCGGGGAGCTGTTTTTT
TRBV7-2	.	TRBD1	TRBJ2-3	CASSLDWTGGADTQYF	TGTGCCAGCAGCTTAGATTGGACAGGGGGCGCAGATACGCAGTATTTT
TRBV18	.	.	TRBJ1-3	CASSLTTSGVGNTIYF	TGTGCCAGCTCACTGACGACCTCCGGGGTCGGAAACACCATATATTTT
TRBV2	.	.	TRBJ2-7	CASTGGPYEQYF	TGTGCCAGCACCGGGGGGCCCTACGAGCAGTACTTC
TRBV7-3	.	TRBD2	TRBJ2-2	CASSLGQGGTGELFF	TGTGCCAGCAGCTTGGGCCAGGGAGGGACCGGGGAGCTGTTTTTT
TRBV5-1	.	.	TRBJ1-1	CASSFAENTEAFF	TGCGCCAGCAGCTTTGCAGAGAACACTGAAGCTTTCTTT
TRBV11-2	.	TRBD2	TRBJ2-5	CASSLSLAGEETQYF	TGTGCCAGCAGCTTAAGCCTAGCGGGGGAAGAGACCCAGTACTTC
TRBV19	.	TRBD2	TRBJ2-7	CASRSGTSVPYEQYF	TGTGCCAGTAGGTCAGGGACTAGCGTGCCCTACGAGCAGTACTTC
TRBV21-1	few	.	TRBJ1-4	CAGLPGRTPLIEKLFF	TGTGCCGGGCTTCCGGGACGGACTCCGCTTATTGAAAAACTGTTTTTT
TRBV25-1	.	TRBD2	TRBJ2-1	CASQAGGNHEQFF	TGTGCCAGCCAAGCGGGGGGCAACCATGAGCAGTTCTTC
TRBV19	.	.	TRBJ1-1	CASSSGGGDTEAFF	TGTGCCAGTAGTAGCGGGGGAGGGGACACTGAAGCTTTCTTT
TRBV30	.	TRBD1	TRBJ2-2	CAGYPGGRRSTGELFF	TGTGCCGGGTATCCAGGGGGCCGGCGTTCCACCGGGGAGCTGTTTTTT
TRBV18	.	.	TRBJ1-1	CASSLSDSTEAFF	TGTGCCAGCTCCCTATCGGACAGCACTGAAGCTTTCTTT
TRBV7-3	.	.	TRBJ2-6	CASSRQGPGANVLTF	TGTGCCAGCAGCCGCCAGGGCCCCGGGGCCAACGTCCTGACTTTC
TRBV29-1	.	.	TRBJ2-7	CSVVVSYEQYF	TGCAGCGTTGTCGTTTCCTACGAGCAGTACTTC
TRBV4-3	once	.	TRBJ2-3	CASSQEYNSGTDTQYF	TGCGCCAGCAGCCAAGAGTATAATAGCGGCACAGATACGCAGTATTTT
TRBV6-6	.	.	TRBJ2-7	CASILRVTDYEQYF	TGTGCCAGCATACTCAGGGTCACAGACTACGAGCAGTACTTC
TRBV7-9	.	.	TRBJ1-6	CASRAEGYNSPLHF	TGTGCCAGCCGAGCGGAGGGTTATAATTCACCCCTCCACTTT
TRBV30	.	.	TRBJ2-7	CAWSVRVYEQYF	TGTGCTTGGAGTGTACGGGTGTACGAGCAGTACTTC
TRBV18	.	.	TRBJ1-1	CASSPPGQAEAFF	TGTGCCAGCTCACCACCGGGGCAGGCTGAAGCTTTCTTT
TRBV28	.	.	TRBJ2-7	CASSFGGQFEQYF	TGTGCCAGCAGTTTCGGAGGACAGTTCGAGCAGTACTTC
TRBV4-1	.	TRBD2	TRBJ2-1	CASSLGLAGRSYNEQFF	TGCGCCAGCAGCCTCGGACTAGCGGGGCGCTCCTACAATGAGCAGTTCTTC
TRBV2	.	TRBD1	TRBJ1-6	CASRVTGVNSPLHF	TGTGCCAGCAGAGTTACAGGGGTTAATTCACCCCTCCACTTT
TRBV19	few	.	TRBJ1-1	CASMRVSDGTEAFF	TGTGCCAGTATGCGGGTTTCGGATGGCACTGAAGCTTTCTTT